The present entry profiles one T cell receptor beta chain with its context. No antigen is known for it. These data are taken from a study of T cell responses to AZD1222 COVID-19 vaccine. Study-level background: Second-dose schedules of about 4 or about 12 weeks were combined. The study, taken as a whole, reports: Spike regions recognized by vaccine-associated CD4 TCRs spanned the protein, led by 160-218 and 743-854. Close to half of spike-specific TCRs reportedly recognize unmutated variant regions. Recipients of two AZD1222 doses showed rising Spike-specific TCR breadth and depth.

Some clones are missing from TCRdb's copy, which holds only in-frame ones; the method was immunoSEQ multiplex PCR. Counted here are 110,000 to 150,000 clones, approximately 83% occurring once; the ten biggest clones make up around 7.8%. CDR1 SGHRS and CDR2 YFSETQ come from the germline V gene. The CDR3 totals 13 residues. After removal of 3 bases from V and 10 bases from J, the junction contained 9 bases not matched to a gene. This TCR derives from an adult in good health. J is TRBJ1-1 and V is TRBV5-1; TRBD1 agrees at 7 bases. This material consisted of peripheral blood, taken on day 0 of AZD1222 vaccination. In nucleotides, the CDR3 is TGCGCCAGCAGCTATACAGGTAGACAGGGAGCTTTCTTT. It is translated as CASSYTGRQGAFF. Full variable domain (missing parts from reference TRBV5-1 and TRBJ1-1): KAGVTQTPRYLIKTRGQQVTLSCSPISGHRSVSWYQQTPGQGLQFLFEYFSETQRNKGNFPGRFSGRQFSNSRSEMNVSTLELGDSALYLCASSYTGRQGAFFGQGTRLTVV.